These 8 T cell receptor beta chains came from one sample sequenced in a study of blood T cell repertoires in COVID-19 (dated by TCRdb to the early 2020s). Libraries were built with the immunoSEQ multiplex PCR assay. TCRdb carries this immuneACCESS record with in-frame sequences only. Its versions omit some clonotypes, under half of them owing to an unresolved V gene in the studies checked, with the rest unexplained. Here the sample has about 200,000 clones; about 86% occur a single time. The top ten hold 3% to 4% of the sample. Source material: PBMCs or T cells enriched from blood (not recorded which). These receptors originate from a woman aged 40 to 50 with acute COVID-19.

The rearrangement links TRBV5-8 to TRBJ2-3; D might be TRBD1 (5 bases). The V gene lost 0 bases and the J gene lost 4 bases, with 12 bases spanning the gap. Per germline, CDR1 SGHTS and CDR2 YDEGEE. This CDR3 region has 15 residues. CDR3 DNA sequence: TGTGCCAGCAGCTTGGGGTCGGCAGGGCCAGATACGCAGTATTTT. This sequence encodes CASSLGSAGPDTQYF.

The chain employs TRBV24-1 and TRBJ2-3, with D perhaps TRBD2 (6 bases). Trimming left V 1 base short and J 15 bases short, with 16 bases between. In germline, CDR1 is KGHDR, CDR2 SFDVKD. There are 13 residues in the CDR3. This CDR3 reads CATSDFGGALEYF. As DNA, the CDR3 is TGTGCCACCAGTGATTTTGGAGGGGCGCTTGAATATTTT.

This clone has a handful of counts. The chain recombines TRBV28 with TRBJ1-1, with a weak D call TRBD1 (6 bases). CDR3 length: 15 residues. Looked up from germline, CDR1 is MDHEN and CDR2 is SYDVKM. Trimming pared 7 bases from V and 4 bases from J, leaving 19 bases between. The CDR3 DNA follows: TGTGCCAGCACCTGGGGGGGCTTCTTGAGCACTGAAGCTTTCTTT. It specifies CASTWGGFLSTEAFF.

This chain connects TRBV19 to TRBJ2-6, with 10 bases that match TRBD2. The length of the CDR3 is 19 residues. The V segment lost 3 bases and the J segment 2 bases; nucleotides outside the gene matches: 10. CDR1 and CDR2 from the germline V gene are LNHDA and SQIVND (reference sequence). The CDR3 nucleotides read TGTGCCAGTAGTATTCAGGGTTTCCTAGCGGGAGCTGGGGCCAACGTCCTGACTTTC. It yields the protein CASSIQGFLAGAGANVLTF. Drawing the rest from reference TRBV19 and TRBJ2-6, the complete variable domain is DGGITQSPKYLFRKEGQNVTLSCEQNLNHDAMYWYRQDPGQGLRLIYYSQIVNDFQKGDIAEGYSVSREKKESFPLTVTSAQKNPTAFYLCASSIQGFLAGAGANVLTFGAGSRLTVL.

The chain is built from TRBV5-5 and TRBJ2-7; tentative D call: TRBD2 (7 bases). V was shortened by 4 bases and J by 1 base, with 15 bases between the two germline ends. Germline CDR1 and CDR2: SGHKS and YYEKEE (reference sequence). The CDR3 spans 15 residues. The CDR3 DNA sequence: TGTGCCAGCAGCCCCGAGGGGGGGCCTTCCTACGAGCAGTACTTC. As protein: CASSPEGGPSYEQYF.

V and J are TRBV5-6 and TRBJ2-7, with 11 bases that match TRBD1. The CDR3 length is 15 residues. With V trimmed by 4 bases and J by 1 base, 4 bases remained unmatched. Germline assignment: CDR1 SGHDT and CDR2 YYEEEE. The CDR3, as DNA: TGTGCCAGCAGCCCTGGACAGGGGGCATCCTACGAGCAGTACTTC. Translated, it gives CASSPGQGASYEQYF.

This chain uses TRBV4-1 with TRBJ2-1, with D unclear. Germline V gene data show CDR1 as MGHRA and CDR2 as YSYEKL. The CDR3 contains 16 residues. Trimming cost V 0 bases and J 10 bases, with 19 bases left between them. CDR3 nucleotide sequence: TGCGCCAGCAGCCAAGAACCCCAGAGCATCTACGGGGAGCAGTTCTTC. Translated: CASSQEPQSIYGEQFF.

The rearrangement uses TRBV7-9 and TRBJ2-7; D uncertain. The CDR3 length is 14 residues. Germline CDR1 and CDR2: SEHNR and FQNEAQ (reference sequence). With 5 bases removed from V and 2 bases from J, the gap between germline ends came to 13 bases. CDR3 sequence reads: CASSPRLNPYEQYF. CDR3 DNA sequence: TGTGCCAGCAGCCCAAGACTGAATCCCTACGAGCAGTACTTC.